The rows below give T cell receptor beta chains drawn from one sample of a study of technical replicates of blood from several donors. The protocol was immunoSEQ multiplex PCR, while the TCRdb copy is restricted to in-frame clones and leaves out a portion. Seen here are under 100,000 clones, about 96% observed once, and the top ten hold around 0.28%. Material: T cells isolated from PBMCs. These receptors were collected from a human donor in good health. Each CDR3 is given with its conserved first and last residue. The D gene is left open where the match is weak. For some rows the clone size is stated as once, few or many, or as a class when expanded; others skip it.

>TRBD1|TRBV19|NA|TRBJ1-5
CASSIGEGAQPQHF
TGTGCCAGTAGTATCGGTGAGGGGGCTCAGCCCCAGCATTTT
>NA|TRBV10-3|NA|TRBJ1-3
CAISEGRAGAGNTIYF
TGTGCCATCAGTGAAGGTCGGGCAGGGGCTGGAAACACCATATATTTT
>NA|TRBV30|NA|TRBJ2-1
CAWPLYNEQFF
TGTGCCTGGCCTCTCTACAATGAGCAGTTCTTC
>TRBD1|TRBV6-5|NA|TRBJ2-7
CASSTSQGAWEQYF
TGTGCCAGCAGTACGTCACAGGGGGCTTGGGAGCAGTACTTC
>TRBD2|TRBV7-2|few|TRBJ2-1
CASSLVASGYNEQFF
TGTGCCAGCAGCTTAGTGGCTAGCGGTTACAATGAGCAGTTCTTC
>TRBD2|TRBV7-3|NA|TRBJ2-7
CASSLGLAAVYEQYF
TGTGCCAGCAGCTTGGGACTAGCAGCCGTCTACGAGCAGTACTTC
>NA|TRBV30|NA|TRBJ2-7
CAWSVFRGVGEQYF
TGTGCCTGGAGTGTTTTCAGGGGAGTGGGCGAGCAGTACTTC
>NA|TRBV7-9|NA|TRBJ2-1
CASSPRENRYNEQFF
TGTGCCAGCAGCCCCCGGGAGAATCGCTACAATGAGCAGTTCTTC
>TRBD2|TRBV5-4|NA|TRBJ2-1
CASSSLGSGSSYNEQFF
TGTGCCAGCAGCTCCCTGGGTAGCGGGAGCTCCTACAATGAGCAGTTCTTC
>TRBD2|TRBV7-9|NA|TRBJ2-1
CASSLTREVHNEQFF
TGTGCCAGCAGCTTAACGCGGGAGGTCCACAATGAGCAGTTCTTC
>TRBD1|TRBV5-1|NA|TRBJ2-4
CASSLTFTGDKNIQYF
TGCGCCAGCAGCTTAACCTTCACAGGGGACAAAAACATTCAGTACTTC
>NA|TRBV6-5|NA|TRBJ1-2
CASSYSRGRSYGYTF
TGTGCCAGCAGTTACTCTAGGGGCAGGAGCTATGGCTACACCTTC
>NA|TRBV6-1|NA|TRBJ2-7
CASSEGLGAPYEQYF
TGTGCCAGCAGTGAAGGACTTGGGGCGCCCTACGAGCAGTACTTC
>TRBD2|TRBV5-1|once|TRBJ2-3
CASRSGLAATDTQYF
TGCGCCAGCAGGTCTGGACTAGCGGCCACAGATACGCAGTATTTT
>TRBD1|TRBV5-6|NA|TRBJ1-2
CASSLLSGQVVDYGYTF
TGTGCCAGCAGCTTGTTATCTGGACAGGTGGTTGACTATGGCTACACCTTC
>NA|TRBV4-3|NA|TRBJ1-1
CASSQDWRGNTEAFF
TGCGCCAGCAGCCAAGATTGGAGGGGGAACACTGAAGCTTTCTTT
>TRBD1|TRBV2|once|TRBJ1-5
CASGDRVGQPQHF
TGTGCCTCCGGAGACAGGGTCGGGCAGCCCCAGCATTTT
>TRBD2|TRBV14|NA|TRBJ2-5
CASSQGAVSGGETQYF
TGTGCCAGCAGCCAAGGAGCGGTTTCGGGAGGAGAGACCCAGTACTTC
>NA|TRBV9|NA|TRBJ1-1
CASSVGGQTTEAFF
TGTGCCAGCAGCGTAGGTGGACAGACCACTGAAGCTTTCTTT
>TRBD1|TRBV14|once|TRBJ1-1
CASSPGGTGNTEAFF
TGTGCCAGCAGCCCAGGCGGGACAGGGAACACTGAAGCTTTCTTT
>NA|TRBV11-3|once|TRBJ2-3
CASSLGGSTDTQYF
TGTGCCAGCAGCTTAGGCGGGAGCACAGATACGCAGTATTTT
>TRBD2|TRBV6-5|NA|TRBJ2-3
CASSLSTSGAGDTQYF
TGTGCCAGCAGTTTATCGACTAGCGGGGCGGGGGATACGCAGTATTTT
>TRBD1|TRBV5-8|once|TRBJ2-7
CASSFNSGGNEQYF
TGTGCCAGCAGCTTTAATTCAGGGGGAAACGAGCAGTACTTC
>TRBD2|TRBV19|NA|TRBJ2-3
CASTKGLAGGTDTQYF
TGTGCCAGCACGAAGGGATTAGCGGGAGGTACAGATACGCAGTATTTT
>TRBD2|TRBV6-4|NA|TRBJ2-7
CASSDSPGGEQYF
TGTGCCAGCAGTGACTCGCCGGGAGGGGAGCAGTACTTC
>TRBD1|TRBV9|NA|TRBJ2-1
CASSVGQGNEQFF
TGTGCCAGCAGCGTGGGACAGGGGAATGAGCAGTTCTTC
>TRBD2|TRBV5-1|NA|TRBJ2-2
CASTSVSGAGTGELFF
TGCGCCAGCACCTCGGTGAGCGGGGCGGGGACCGGGGAGCTGTTTTTT
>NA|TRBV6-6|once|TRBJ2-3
CAAGRQDTQYF
TGTGCCGCGGGACGCCAAGATACGCAGTATTTT
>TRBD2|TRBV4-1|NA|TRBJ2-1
CASSQVAGFNNEQFF
TGCGCCAGCAGCCAAGTAGCGGGATTCAACAATGAGCAGTTCTTC